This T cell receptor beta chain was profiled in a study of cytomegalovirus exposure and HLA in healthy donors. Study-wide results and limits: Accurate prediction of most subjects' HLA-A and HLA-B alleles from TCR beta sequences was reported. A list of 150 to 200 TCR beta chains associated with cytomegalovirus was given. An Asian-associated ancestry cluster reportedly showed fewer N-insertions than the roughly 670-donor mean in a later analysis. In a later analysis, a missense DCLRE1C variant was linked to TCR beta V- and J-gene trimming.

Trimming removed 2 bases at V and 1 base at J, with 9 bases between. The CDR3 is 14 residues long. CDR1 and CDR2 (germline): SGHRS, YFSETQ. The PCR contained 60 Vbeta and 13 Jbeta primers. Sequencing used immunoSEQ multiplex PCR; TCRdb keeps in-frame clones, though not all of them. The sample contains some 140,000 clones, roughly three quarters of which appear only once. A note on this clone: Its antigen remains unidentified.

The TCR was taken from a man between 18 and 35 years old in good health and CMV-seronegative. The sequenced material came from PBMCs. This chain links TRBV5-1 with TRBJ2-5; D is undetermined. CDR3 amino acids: CASSFRQIQETQYF. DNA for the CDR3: TGCGCCAGCAGCTTTCGACAAATCCAAGAGACCCAGTACTTC.